This TCR beta chain was profiled in a study of blood T cells in healthy people across ages. Overall study findings and caveats: As age increased, TCR beta diversity per million T cells fell in a roughly linear fashion.

Donors gave roughly 9.1 milliliters of peripheral blood apiece. With a J-beta primer mix and a sample-barcoded 5' primer, a second PCR ran roughly 6 to 11 cycles. TCRdb reprocessed the 5' RACE reads with MiXCR, giving one entry per CDR3 protein. The sample has about 1.1 million distinct CDR3 sequences; roughly two fifths are singletons. The CDR3 consists of 14 residues. Trimming pared 1 base from V and 0 bases from J, leaving 7 bases between. Germline V gives CDR1 GTSNPN, CDR2 SVGIG (reference sequence). With respect to this clonotype: As yet, its antigen is unknown.

Sample: blood. The sequence derives from a young man in good health. The chain carries TRBV30 and TRBJ1-5, with D hard to call. CDR3 amino acids: CAWSENSSNQPQHF. CDR3 sequence (DNA): TGTGCCTGGAGTGAAAATAGTAGCAATCAGCCCCAGCATTTT.